The present T cell receptor (beta chain) was sequenced within a study of cytomegalovirus exposure and HLA in healthy donors. This CDR3 contains 16 residues. V was clipped by 0 bases and J by 3 bases, with 15 bases between them. The germline CDR1 and CDR2 sequences are MGHRA and YSYEKL. The PCR had 60 Vbeta and 13 Jbeta primers. TCRdb's table, derived via immunoSEQ multiplex PCR, lists solely in-frame clones and lacks some. The sample has some 130,000 clones, 60% to 85% seen once; the top ten hold more than 0.9%. The chain carries TRBV4-1 and TRBJ2-7, with unresolved D. This clonotype was obtained from a male donor in good health and CMV-seropositive. Sequencing input: PBMCs. This CDR3 is CASSQEGGSLLYEQYF. In DNA, the CDR3 is TGCGCCAGCAGCCAAGAAGGCGGTAGCCTCCTCTACGAGCAGTACTTC.